One and the same sample provided the 24 T cell receptor beta chains below, sequenced in a study of metastatic and nonmetastatic thyroid tumors. Before thyroid surgery, none of the patients had received any treatment. Via MiXCR, TCRdb re-called the PCR reads. The data show 10,000 to 15,000 clones, with more than 20% seen just once and 15% to 20% held by the top ten. Sequenced material: tumor tissue. Source of these receptors: a female donor with papillary thyroid cancer or a benign thyroid nodule (not recorded which). Some clones in this sample may be carry-over from other donors' samples.

The chain couples TRBV5-1 to TRBJ2-1, with D possibly being TRBD1 (6 bases). There are 15 residues in the CDR3. V was cut by 0 bases and J by 6 bases, with 13 bases left in between. Germline CDR1 and CDR2: SGHRS and YFSETQ. The CDR3 is CASSLDRAGSNEQFF. As DNA, the CDR3 is TGCGCCAGCAGCTTGGACAGGGCAGGCTCCAATGAGCAGTTCTTC.

CDR3 sequence reads: CASKVGSGANVLTF. CDR3 nucleotides: TGTGCCAGCAAAGTGGGCTCTGGGGCCAACGTCCTGACTTTC. The V and J genes are TRBV3-1 and TRBJ2-6, with D unresolved. Trimming cost V 7 bases and J 0 bases, with 7 bases left between them. The germline V gene encodes CDR1 LGHDT and CDR2 YNNKEL (reference sequence). The length of the CDR3 is 14 residues.

This clone was counted only a few times. V gene TRBV6-1 combines with J gene TRBJ2-3, with D possibly being TRBD2 (5 bases). The CDR3 has 15 residues. Germline V lookup: CDR1 MNHNS, CDR2 SASEGT. V dropped 4 bases and J dropped 1 base, with 12 bases sitting between them. CDR3 region: CASSGISVGTDTQYF. In nucleotides, the CDR3 is TGTGCCAGCAGTGGGATTAGCGTGGGCACAGATACGCAGTATTTT.

Details on this clone: Mismatch with germline at one junction end may stem from a read error. V is TRBV20-1 and J is TRBJ2-7; D is undetermined. This CDR3 is 11 amino acids long. CDR1 is DFQATT and CDR2 is SNEGSKA in the germline V gene (reference sequence). CDR3 DNA sequence: TGCAGTTCTAGACCCCATGGTGAGCAGTACTTC. As protein: CSSRPHGEQYF.

This clone is judged medium-sized. The chain recombines TRBV12-3 or TRBV12-4 with TRBJ1-6; D gene ambiguous. V lost 2 bases and J lost 5, with 1 base in between. This CDR3 comprises 12 residues. This CDR3 is CASSLNNSPLHF. The CDR3 DNA follows: TGTGCCAGCAGTTTAAATAATTCACCCCTCCACTTT.

The chain has TRBV20-1 and TRBJ1-2; D is unresolved. V lost 7 bases to trimming and J lost 0 bases, with 9 bases between them. The CDR3 loop spans 12 amino acids. Germline V lookup: CDR1 DFQATT, CDR2 SNEGSKA (reference sequence). The CDR3 DNA sequence: TGCAGTGACAGCGAACCTAACTATGGCTACACCTTC. Translating it yields CSDSEPNYGYTF.

This clone was found many times. This chain connects TRBV3-1 to TRBJ1-4; D is perhaps TRBD1 (6 bases). V lost 0 bases, J lost 6 bases, and 11 bases lay in between. This CDR3 has 15 amino acids. Germline loops: CDR1 LGHDT, CDR2 YNNKEL (reference sequence). In DNA, the CDR3 is TGTGCCAGCAGCCAAGACCAGGGGTATTATGAAAAACTGTTTTTT. It encodes CASSQDQGYYEKLFF. The variable domain in full, with the rest retrieved from reference TRBV3-1 and TRBJ1-4, is DTAVSQTPKYLVTQMGNDKSIKCEQNLGHDTMYWYKQDSKKFLKIMFSYNNKELIINETVPNRFSPKSPDKAHLNLHINSLELGDSAVYFCASSQDQGYYEKLFFGSGTQLSVL.

This clone has a count of ten or more. The chain uses TRBV20-1 and TRBJ1-3; 8 bases agree with TRBD1. V gave up 4 bases and J gave up 6 bases; unmatched junction bases: 11. The CDR3 extends over 15 amino acids. Germline CDR1 and CDR2: DFQATT and SNEGSKA (reference sequence). The chain's CDR3 is CSAKAVDRALNTIYF. The CDR3 nucleotides are TGCAGTGCTAAGGCGGTGGACAGGGCCCTAAACACCATATATTTT.

Worth noting for this clone: A clone one base away is much larger, so this may be a read error. This same CDR3 is encoded by further DNA sequences in the sample. The chain combines TRBV6-2 or TRBV6-3 with TRBJ2-6; perhaps TRBD1 as D (8 bases). Germline V gene data show CDR1 as MNHEY and CDR2 as SVGEGT. CDR3 size: 17 residues. V was shortened by 6 bases and J by 7 bases, with 22 bases between the two germline ends. Here the CDR3 DNA reads TGTGCCAGCAGCCTGACAGGGGAGGGCTCGGGTGCCAACGTCCTGACTTTC. Its translation: CASSLTGEGSGANVLTF.

Many counts were recorded for this clone. The CDR3 reads CASSQSSADTDTQYF. As DNA, the CDR3 is TGTGCCAGCAGCCAAAGTTCGGCGGATACAGATACGCAGTATTTT. J is TRBJ2-3 and V is TRBV3-1, with D unresolved. V was shortened by 2 bases and J by 3 bases, with 12 bases between the two germline ends. Germline CDR1 reads LGHDT; CDR2 reads YNNKEL (reference sequence). The CDR3 spans 15 residues.

This clone has only a few counts. The J gene is TRBJ2-5, the V gene TRBV6-1, with D unclear. V was cut by 1 base and J by 4 bases, with 10 bases left in between. Looked up from germline, CDR1 is MNHNS and CDR2 is SASEGT. The CDR3 length is 14 residues. This chain's CDR3 is CASSEDWNRETQYF. The CDR3 nucleotides read TGTGCCAGCAGTGAAGACTGGAATAGAGAGACCCAGTACTTC.

The rearrangement uses TRBV20-1 and TRBJ2-2; D gene ambiguous. The germline gives CDR1 DFQATT, CDR2 SNEGSKA (reference sequence). The length of the CDR3 is 14 residues. Trimming removed 3 bases at V and 2 bases at J, with 10 bases between. CDR3: CSASTTLNTGELFF. The CDR3 DNA is TGCAGTGCTAGTACGACACTTAACACCGGGGAGCTGTTTTTT.

This clone was observed a few times. This chain connects TRBV12-3 or TRBV12-4 to TRBJ1-1; 12 nucleotides align to TRBD1. V shed 5 bases and J 4 bases; nucleotides not matched to a gene: 8. The CDR3 loop spans 16 amino acids. This CDR3 is CASSNRDRGHLTEAFF. CDR3 bases: TGTGCCAGCAGTAACCGGGACAGGGGGCATCTCACTGAAGCTTTCTTT.

Turning to this clone: At one end the junction does not follow the germline gene, possibly because of a read error. This CDR3 is also generated by other DNA sequences in the sample. The chain links TRBV28 to TRBJ1-5, with D uncertain. The CDR3 is made up of 13 amino acids. CDR1 and CDR2 from the germline V gene are MDHEN and SYDVKM. CDR3 DNA: TGTGCCAGCAGTCCGGGTAGTGTGCTGCCCCAGCACTTT. This gives the protein CASSPGSVLPQHF. The complete variable domain, with remaining parts taken from reference TRBV28 and TRBJ1-5, reads DVKVTQSSRYLVKRTGEKVFLECVQDMDHENMFWYRQDPGLGLRLIYFSYDVKMKEKGDIPEGYSVSREKKERFSLILESASTNQTSMYLCASSPGSVLPQHFGDGTRLSIL.

In its sample, this clone is medium-sized. The gene calls are TRBV6-1 and TRBJ2-7; TRBD1 might be the D (6 bases). Germline loops: CDR1 MNHNS, CDR2 SASEGT. Trimming left V 6 bases short and J 3 bases short, with 21 bases between. The CDR3 has 16 amino acids. CDR3 in amino acids: CASSPQPGVPHYEQYF. The CDR3 DNA reads TGTGCCAGCAGCCCCCAGCCAGGGGTCCCCCACTACGAGCAGTACTTC.

Comment on this clone: A read error may account for a junction end that differs from germline. The chain carries TRBV5-1 and TRBJ2-1, with 8 bases matching TRBD2. CDR3 length: 16 residues. Looked up from germline, CDR1 is SGHRS and CDR2 is YFSETQ. Here the CDR3 DNA reads TGCGCCAGCAGCCCATCGGGACTAGGTTTGGGTAATGATCAGTTCTTC. This gives the protein CASSPSGLGLGNDQFF.

V gene TRBV4-1 combines with J gene TRBJ1-2, with D maybe TRBD1 (5 bases). Per the germline V gene, CDR1 is MGHRA and CDR2 is YSYEKL. V lost 2 bases to trimming and J lost 7 bases, with 17 bases between them. The CDR3 loop spans 15 amino acids. This CDR3 is CASSQPGRRRAGYTF. In nucleotides, the CDR3 is TGCGCCAGCAGCCAACCGGGACGCCGGAGGGCTGGCTACACCTTC.

The sample holds a few counts of this clone. Relative to the germline gene, one junction end is altered; a read error may explain this. The chain uses TRBV12-3 or TRBV12-4 and TRBJ2-7, with 8 bases fitting TRBD2. The CDR3 is 17 amino acids. CDR3 region: CASSLANLSGGPHEQYF. In DNA, the CDR3 is TGTGCCAGCAGTTTAGCTAACCTATCGGGAGGGCCCCACGAGCAGTACTTT.

This clone was detected ten times or more. J is TRBJ2-3 and V is TRBV10-3; 11 nucleotides match TRBD2. The germline CDR1 and CDR2 sequences are ENHRY and SYGVKD. Trimming removed 0 bases from V and 2 bases from J; junction bases left unmatched: 1. This CDR3 comprises 16 residues. The CDR3 DNA follows: TGTGCCATCAGTGAGTCGGGACTAGCGGACACAGATACGCAGTATTTT. This sequence encodes CAISESGLADTDTQYF.

By its share, this clone is medium-sized (0.01 to 0.1%). The V and J genes are TRBV2 and TRBJ1-2, with D maybe TRBD1 (5 bases). From germline, CDR1 is SNHLY and CDR2 FYNNEI. The CDR3 loop spans 14 amino acids. V lost 6 bases to trimming and J lost 0 bases, with 11 bases between them. The CDR3 bases are TGTGCCAGCAGGGTTGGGGGACCTAACTATGGCTACACCTTC. Translating gives CASRVGGPNYGYTF.

V gene TRBV27 combines with J gene TRBJ2-7, with D maybe TRBD2 (6 bases). Germline V gene sequence: CDR1 MNHEY, CDR2 SMNVEV (reference sequence). Deletions cut 6 bases from V and 3 bases from J, with 15 bases between. This CDR3 region has 14 residues. The CDR3 reads CASRVAAEYYEQYF. CDR3 nucleotides: TGTGCCAGCAGAGTAGCGGCAGAATACTACGAGCAGTACTTC.

Only one count was recorded for this clone. V and J are TRBV20-1 and TRBJ2-3; no clear D. The V and J ends lost 3 bases and 5 bases respectively, with 6 bases between them. CDR1 DFQATT and CDR2 SNEGSKA come from the germline V gene (reference sequence). The CDR3 runs 11 residues. The CDR3 sequence: CSARDQDTQYF. The DNA for the CDR3 is TGCAGTGCTAGGGACCAAGATACGCAGTATTTT.

CDR3 in amino acids: CASSSGQGFGYTF. The CDR3 nucleotides read TGTGCCAGCAGTTCGGGACAGGGTTTTGGCTACACCTTC. The rearrangement joins TRBV12-3 or TRBV12-4 to TRBJ1-2; 9 bases line up with TRBD1. The V gene end was trimmed by 4 bases and the J gene end by 7 bases; junction bases not matched to a gene: 4. The CDR3 consists of 13 residues.

There are a few counts of this clone. This rearrangement joins TRBV19 to TRBJ1-2; the match to TRBD1 covers 12 bases. Per the germline V gene, CDR1 is LNHDA and CDR2 is SQIVND (reference sequence). V shed 6 bases, J shed 6 bases, and the junction held 5 bases outside the gene matches. The length of the CDR3 is 14 residues. CDR3 sequence reads: CASRAGTGGHGYTF. CDR3 nucleotide sequence: TGTGCCAGTAGGGCCGGGACAGGGGGCCATGGCTACACCTTC.